This TCR beta chain came from a study of T cell responses to AZD1222 COVID-19 vaccine. The table came from immunoSEQ multiplex PCR; TCRdb's copy has only in-frame clones and leaves some out. The profile shows 150,000 to 200,000 clones, 94% of them singletons. About this clone: Its antigen is not known.

CDR3 length equals 11 residues. The germline CDR1 and CDR2 sequences are DFQATT and SNEGSKA (reference sequence). V lost 1 base to trimming and J lost 6 bases, with 7 bases between them. General study results and limits: Clonal diversity was possibly underestimated, and the donors were mostly white British, with more females.

The V call is TRBV20-1, the J call TRBJ2-7; weak D call: TRBD1 (5 bases). The source is an adult in good health. Source: peripheral blood, taken on day 0 of AZD1222 vaccination. CDR3 residues: CSARGQREQYF. The CDR3 DNA is TGCAGTGCTAGAGGACAGCGCGAGCAGTACTTC.